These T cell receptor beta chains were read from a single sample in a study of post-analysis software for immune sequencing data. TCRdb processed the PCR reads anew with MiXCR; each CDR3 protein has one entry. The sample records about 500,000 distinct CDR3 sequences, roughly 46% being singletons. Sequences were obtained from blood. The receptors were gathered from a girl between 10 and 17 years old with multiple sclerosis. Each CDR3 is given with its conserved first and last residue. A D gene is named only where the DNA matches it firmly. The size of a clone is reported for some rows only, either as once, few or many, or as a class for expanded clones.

CASSQDQGSAFF,TGCGCCAGCAGCCAAGACCAGGGTTCGGCTTTCTTT,few,TRBJ1-1,TRBV4-1,-
CASSVGAADEQYF,TGTGCCAGCAGCGTAGGGGCCGCGGACGAGCAGTACTTC,-,TRBJ2-7,TRBV9,-
CASSVEVGVQETQYF,TGTGCCAGCAGCGTAGAGGTGGGAGTCCAAGAGACCCAGTACTTC,few,TRBJ2-5,TRBV9,-
CSARPTAGAEGQPQHF,TGCAGTGCTAGGCCCACAGCAGGGGCGGAGGGTCAGCCCCAGCATTTT,-,TRBJ1-5,TRBV20-1,-
CSVVPGGNEQFF,TGCAGCGTTGTCCCAGGGGGCAATGAGCAGTTCTTC,-,TRBJ2-1,TRBV29-1,TRBD1
CSDRSGKSTDTQYF,TGCAGCGACCGTAGCGGGAAGAGCACAGATACGCAGTATTTT,-,TRBJ2-3,TRBV29-1,TRBD2
CASRLAMGQEYNEQFF,TGTGCCAGTCGTCTGGCGATGGGACAGGAGTACAATGAGCAGTTCTTC,-,TRBJ2-1,TRBV27,TRBD1
CASNTGPLAGGYSEQYF,TGTGCCAGCAACACAGGTCCCTTAGCGGGGGGATACAGTGAGCAGTACTTC,-,TRBJ2-5,TRBV6-1,TRBD2
CASSSGPGTGNDGYTF,TGTGCCAGCAGCTCCGGTCCCGGGACAGGGAACGATGGCTACACCTTC,-,TRBJ1-2,TRBV7-3,TRBD1
CASSFSDTPATQYF,TGTGCCAGCAGTTTCTCGGACACCCCTGCAACGCAGTATTTT,once,TRBJ2-3,TRBV28,-
CASSLAGPGTGSYEQYF,TGTGCCAGCAGCTTAGCGGGTCCCGGGACTGGATCCTACGAGCAGTACTTC,few,TRBJ2-7,TRBV7-2,-
CASRQGLAEETQYF,TGTGCCAGCAGACAGGGACTAGCGGAAGAGACCCAGTACTTC,-,TRBJ2-5,TRBV28,TRBD2
CATSRDPGGVQETQYF,TGTGCCACCAGCAGAGATCCCGGAGGGGTCCAAGAGACCCAGTACTTC,few,TRBJ2-5,TRBV15,-
CASSRGQGAYGYTF,TGCGCCAGCAGTAGGGGACAGGGAGCCTATGGCTACACCTTC,-,TRBJ1-2,TRBV5-1,TRBD1
CASSSRDPGLADTDTQYF,TGTGCCAGCAGTTCCCGCGACCCGGGACTAGCCGACACAGATACGCAGTATTTT,-,TRBJ2-3,TRBV28,TRBD2
CASSSLAQDEKLFF,TGTGCCAGCAGTTCCCTTGCCCAGGATGAAAAACTGTTTTTT,-,TRBJ1-4,TRBV6-5,-
CASSSIVHNEQFF,TGTGCCAGCTCATCGATTGTACACAATGAGCAGTTCTTC,-,TRBJ2-1,TRBV18,-
CSARDGGRTYEQYF,TGCAGTGCTAGAGATGGCGGGAGGACGTACGAGCAGTACTTC,few,TRBJ2-7,TRBV20-1,TRBD2
CASRGSMNTEAFF,TGTGCCAGCAGGGGCAGCATGAACACTGAAGCTTTCTTT,-,TRBJ1-1,TRBV7-3,-
CSVDSHATNEKLFF,TGCAGTGTAGACAGCCATGCAACTAATGAAAAACTGTTTTTT,-,TRBJ1-4,TRBV29-1,-
CASSLPEAWGEQFF,TGTGCCAGCAGTTTACCAGAGGCGTGGGGCGAGCAGTTCTTC,-,TRBJ2-1,TRBV28,-
CASSLGRPSYQETQYF,TGTGCCAGCAGCTTGGGACGGCCGTCGTACCAAGAGACCCAGTACTTC,few,TRBJ2-5,TRBV5-5,-
CSARDSGQGGSPLHF,TGCAGTGCTAGAGATTCGGGTCAAGGTGGTTCACCCCTCCACTTT,few,TRBJ1-6,TRBV20-1,-
CASSQSRDSSYGYTF,TGCGCCAGCAGCCAGTCCAGGGATTCGAGCTATGGCTACACCTTC,-,TRBJ1-2,TRBV5-1,-
CASGYRGSNTEAFF,TGTGCCAGCGGTTACCGGGGCTCGAACACTGAAGCTTTCTTT,-,TRBJ1-1,TRBV6-6,-
CASSPPLAGVDNEQFF,TGTGCCAGCTCACCGCCCCTAGCGGGAGTAGATAATGAGCAGTTCTTC,-,TRBJ2-1,TRBV18,TRBD2